The present entry profiles one T cell receptor beta chain with its context. What it recognizes is unknown. Relative to the germline gene, one junction end is altered; a read error may explain this. This entry is derived from a study of tumor-infiltrating lymphocytes in primary liver carcinoma. Study information: Patients included men and women of 30 to 69 years. Every sample contained roughly 3.5 to 7.13 million productive TCRbeta reads, and these numbers were similar from one tissue type to another. Findings and limits, study-wide: A small share of top clones, only about 7-24%, was found in all five tumor regions. Significantly greater top-250-clone fractions characterized tumors relative to blood (p = 0.039).

The CDR3 totals 16 residues. Researchers generated TCR beta cDNA from approximately 520 ng of total RNA, relying on a constant-region primer. Employing slightly modified ARM-PCR, three nested multiplex PCR rounds were run, and these gave rise to the TCR beta libraries. PCR rounds one and two used TRBV1-TRBV30 forward primers with a C-beta reverse primer for around 10 cycles each. TCRdb fed the multiplex PCR reads into MiXCR, producing one record per CDR3 protein. Among 95,000 to 100,000 distinct CDR3 sequences listed, around 66% were seen once. Scientists recovered RNA and DNA together from about 21-30 mg of unsorted bulk tissue.

The V gene is TRBV12-3 or TRBV12-4, the J gene TRBJ2-1; the D gene is possibly TRBD2 (5 bases). This receptor was taken from a woman in her sixties with primary liver carcinoma and hepatitis B virus infection. Material for sequencing was liver tumor tissue from sampling region 2. As to subset: tumor region T2, inferior pole. CDR3 protein: CTSSLDSLAVAHEQFF. The CDR3 DNA sequence: TGTACCAGCAGTTTGGATAGCCTAGCCGTAGCCCATGAGCAGTTCTTC.